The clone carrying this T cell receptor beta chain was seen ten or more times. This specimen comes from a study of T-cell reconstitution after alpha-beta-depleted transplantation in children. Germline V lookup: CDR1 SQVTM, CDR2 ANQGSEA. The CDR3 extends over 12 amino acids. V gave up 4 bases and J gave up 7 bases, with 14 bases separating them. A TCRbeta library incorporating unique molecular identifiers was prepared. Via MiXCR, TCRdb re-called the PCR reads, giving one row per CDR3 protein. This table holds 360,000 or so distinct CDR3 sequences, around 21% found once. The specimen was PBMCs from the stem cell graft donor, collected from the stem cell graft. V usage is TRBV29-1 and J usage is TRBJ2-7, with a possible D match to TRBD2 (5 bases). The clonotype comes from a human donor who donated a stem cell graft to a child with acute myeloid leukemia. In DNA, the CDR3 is TGCAGCGTTGGGAGGAGCAAGGATGAGCAGTACTTC. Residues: CSVGRSKDEQYF.